This T cell receptor beta chain was observed in a study of T cells after posttransplantation cyclophosphamide. Worth noting for this clone: Its antigen is not identified.

Whole-study results and caveats: Donor-recipient repertoire similarity was low at 1-2 months, rising over year one. TRB overlap between skin or GI tissue T cells and blood was limited. Recipient CMV seropositivity and CMV reactivation strongly tracked TRB clonality.

The table came from immunoSEQ multiplex PCR; TCRdb's copy has only in-frame clones and leaves some out. The sample lists almost 5,500 clones; 94% were seen once. Germline V gene lookup returns CDR1 MDHEN and CDR2 SYDVKM. The ends lost 3 bases at V and 6 bases at J; junction bases unmatched: 5. There are 14 residues in the CDR3. The TCR comes from a woman aged 55-75 years in good health, CMV-negative, and a related stem cell transplant donor. This chain links TRBV28 with TRBJ1-5, with TRBD1 identical over 7 bases. The sequenced sample was CD4+ T cells sorted from bone marrow. CDR3 residues: CASSLTGRSQPQHF. The DNA for the CDR3 is TGTGCCAGCAGTTTGACAGGGAGGTCTCAGCCCCAGCATTTT. The variable domain in full, completed from reference TRBV28 and TRBJ1-5, reads DVKVTQSSRYLVKRTGEKVFLECVQDMDHENMFWYRQDPGLGLRLIYFSYDVKMKEKGDIPEGYSVSREKKERFSLILESASTNQTSMYLCASSLTGRSQPQHFGDGTRLSIL.